This T cell receptor beta chain was sequenced for a study of T cells in Graves' hyperthyroidism and ophthalmopathy (dated by TCRdb to the late 2010s). About the full investigation: Peripheral blood was sampled at the time of initial diagnosis, prior to any treatment. Thyroid tissue and blood T-cell repertoires from six Graves' hyperthyroidism patients were also compared in the study. TCR V-J signatures able to tell the groups apart were searched for in a discovery cohort of some 100 patients, of whom approximately 40 had Graves' ophthalmopathy and about 60 had stable Graves' hyperthyroidism. After blood sampling, hyperthyroidism patients were treated with methimazole at a starting dose of 30 mg daily, and ophthalmopathy patients were treated with high-dose intravenous methylprednisolone. The approximately 100 discovery patients were randomly split 7:3 into training and test sets. TCR Vbeta CDR3 sequencing of 130 to 150 peripheral blood samples (roughly 41 ophthalmopathy, approximately 80 hyperthyroidism and about 17 progressor patients) is reported in the paper. Whether ophthalmopathy could be predicted prospectively was tested in an independent validation cohort made up of roughly 19 hyperthyroidism patients plus 17 patients who later progressed to ophthalmopathy.

Comments on this clonotype: The antigen it binds to is not known. Per-nucleotide qualities are absent, and no much larger clonotype sits a single base away.

What the authors observed across the whole study: Most expanded thyroid clonotypes (frequency above 0.001) were also detected in blood, a finding suggesting that blood repertoires may reflect thyroid immune responses. A 13 V-J signature model separated ophthalmopathy from stable hyperthyroidism, with around 91% sensitivity and 81% to 83% specificity in cross-validation and 80%/75% in testing. Sample size was not statistically predetermined, and investigators were not blinded to group allocation. During validation, the model predicted progression to ophthalmopathy a median of approximately 6.5 months ahead of onset, with around 65% sensitivity and roughly 72% specificity.

Graves' hyperthyroidism was defined as stable when no progression to ophthalmopathy occurred over 18 months of follow-up. Hyperthyroidism patients were aged 18 to 65 years and newly diagnosed, with disease duration of less than 2 months. Exclusion was applied to patients with uncontrolled infections, other autoimmune diseases, pregnancy or lactation. Diagnoses relied on clinical symptoms, serum thyroxine and TRAb, thyroid ultrasound and orbital computed tomography. PBMCs were separated from 10 ml of fresh peripheral blood using Ficoll-Paque density gradient centrifugation. Trizol reagent was used to extract total RNA, and RNA quality was then checked on an Agilent 2100 Bioanalyzer. From its cysteine to its phenylalanine, the CDR3 spans 14 amino acids. Just CDR3 DNA is preserved here, 42 bases in frame from base 1. Taken from the germline V gene (reference sequence), the CDR1 and CDR2 loops are LNHDA and SQIVND. Trimming takes 6 bases off V and 8 bases off J; junction bases not matched to a gene: 9.

The TCR beta CDR3 regions were amplified from the RNA transcripts. The first round of RT-PCR for the TCR CDR3 was performed with the HTBI primer set and the Qiagen OneStep RT-PCR kit. Libraries were constructed in a second round of multiplex PCR, after which size selection and purification were carried out. Paired-end sequencing of the libraries was performed with 100 bp reads on an Illumina HiSeq2000. As for how the authors treated the data: SOAPnuke was used to process the raw data, removing reads that contained adapters or uncalled bases, had a mean Phred below 15, or lacked an exact match to the constant primer or identifier. COPE v1.2.5 was used to merge the high-quality paired reads, and each unique nucleotide sequence was defined as a clonotype. Clonotypes were aligned to IMGT TRBV, TRBD and TRBJ reference segments using MiTCR v1.1. The analysis included only V-J combinations with a frequency above 0.0001, which together covered over 98% of the repertoires. The TCS score was defined as the ratio of F50 (clonal expansion) to E x V (chaos), calculated using BLOSUM62-based TCRdist between CDR3 peptides within each V-J. Welch's t-statistics and random forest reduced around 520 V-J features to 10 to 15, which were used in a naive Bayes classifier (R e1071). Starting from the raw public reads, TCRdb applied fastp trimming at Q25, assembled clones with MiXCR and retained in-frame beta chains. Rows with a matching CDR3 protein are joined into one entry that keeps the most common DNA and genes. TCRdb, not the original authors, processed these V and J calls. The sample table contains approximately 640,000 distinct CDR3 sequences; only one count was recorded for around 15% of them. The ten top clones hold 3% to 4% of the sample.

The sequencing sample was made of blood. The chain uses TRBV19 and TRBJ2-1, and 8 junction bases match TRBD1. This TCR derives from a woman aged 25-40 years with Graves' hyperthyroidism. The DNA sequence reads TGTGCCAGTAGACAGACAGGGGCCGGGTATGAGCAGTTCTTC. Its protein product is CASRQTGAGYEQFF.